One and the same sample provided the 9 T cell receptor beta chains below, sequenced in a study of CD8 T cells in Susac syndrome. It was with random hexamers that about 0.45 to 1 ug RNA was reverse transcribed. From the immunoSEQ multiplex PCR reads, TCRdb called clonotypes with MiXCR, one entry per CDR3 protein. The sample holds 330,000 or so distinct CDR3 sequences, 65% to 90% seen once. Sequencing was performed on CD8+ T cells from PBMCs. The receptors here all came from a human donor with multiple sclerosis.

The gene calls are TRBV5-6 and TRBJ2-7, with D hard to call. Trimming pared 0 bases from V and 2 bases from J, leaving 9 bases between. There are 14 residues in the CDR3. The germline gives CDR1 SGHDT, CDR2 YYEEEE. CDR3 amino acids: CASSLAAATYEQYF. CDR3 sequence (DNA): TGTGCCAGCAGCTTGGCCGCGGCTACCTACGAGCAGTACTTC.

V is TRBV11-2 and J is TRBJ2-7, with 14 bases fitting TRBD2. The CDR3 loop spans 15 amino acids. V trimming: 8 bases; J trimming: 5 bases; junction bases outside the gene matches: 8. Germline values: CDR1 SGHAT, CDR2 FQNNGV. CDR3 amino acids: CASLRLAGGYDEQYF. Written as DNA, the CDR3 is TGTGCCAGCCTTAGACTAGCGGGAGGGTACGACGAGCAGTACTTC.

There are a few counts of this clonotype. This chain connects TRBV29-1 to TRBJ2-2; 7 positions match TRBD2. V shed 5 bases, J shed 5 bases, and the junction held 5 bases outside the gene matches. The CDR3 is 13 residues long. The germline V gene encodes CDR1 SQVTM and CDR2 ANQGSEA. CDR3 loop: CSVCLADTGELFF. DNA for the CDR3: TGCAGCGTTTGTCTAGCGGATACCGGGGAGCTGTTTTTT.

The chain is built from TRBV7-2 and TRBJ1-1; 9 bases match TRBD1. Germline V gene lookup returns CDR1 SGHTA and CDR2 FQGNSA. Trimming cost V 3 bases and J 8 bases; bases outside gene matches: 4. CDR3 length: 13 residues. The CDR3 protein is CASSFAGTGEAFF. The DNA for the CDR3 is TGTGCCAGCAGCTTTGCCGGGACAGGGGAAGCTTTCTTT.

The gene calls are TRBV28 and TRBJ1-2; no firm D call. The CDR3 totals 18 residues. The germline V and J ends were trimmed by 4 bases and 4 bases, with 25 bases remaining between them. Per germline, CDR1 MDHEN and CDR2 SYDVKM. CDR3 coding DNA: TGTGCCAGCAGTTCCGAACTCGTACGGGAGCAAAAGAGCTATGGCTACACCTTC. Its translation is CASSSELVREQKSYGYTF.

This clonotype has just a few counts. This chain links TRBV15 with TRBJ1-1, with TRBD1 matching 7 bases. V trimming: 6 bases; J trimming: 4 bases; junction bases outside the gene matches: 11. CDR1 LNHNV and CDR2 YYDKDF come from the germline V gene (reference sequence). This CDR3 is built from 15 residues. CDR3 sequence (DNA): TGTGCCACCAGACTACAGGGGTTGGGAATCACTGAAGCTTTCTTT. This encodes CATRLQGLGITEAFF. Complete variable domain (other parts from reference TRBV15 and TRBJ1-1): DAMVIQNPRYQVTQFGKPVTLSCSQTLNHNVMYWYQQKSSQAPKLLFHYYDKDFNNEADTPDNFQSRRPNTSFCFLDIRSPGLGDTAMYLCATRLQGLGITEAFFGQGTRLTVV.

V and J are TRBV7-9 and TRBJ1-2; 7 nucleotides align to TRBD1. The CDR3 is 14 amino acids. The V segment lost 5 bases and the J segment 4 bases; nucleotides outside the gene matches: 7. Germline V gene lookup returns CDR1 SEHNR and CDR2 FQNEAQ (reference sequence). In DNA, the CDR3 is TGTGCCAGCAGCACCCTGGGACAGATCTATGGCTACACCTTC. This gives the protein CASSTLGQIYGYTF.

On this clonotype itself: Given the absence of the conserved phenylalanine or tryptophan at the CDR3 end, a read error is likely. V and J are TRBV30 and TRBJ1-6; D gene uncertain. CDR3 length: 14 residues. Germline-derived CDR1 and CDR2 are GTSNPN and SVGIG (reference sequence). V shed 3 bases and J shed 0 bases, with 6 bases lying between them. The chain's CDR3 is CAWRGDSYNSPLHL. CDR3 sequence (DNA): TGTGCCTGGAGGGGAGACTCCTATAATTCACCCCTCCACCTT.

The chain has TRBV13 and TRBJ2-7, with D maybe TRBD2 (5 bases). The V gene lost 4 bases and the J gene lost 7 bases, with 17 bases spanning the gap. The CDR3 contains 14 residues. Germline V gene sequence: CDR1 PRHDT, CDR2 FYEKMQ (reference sequence). This CDR3 reads CASSSSTGRVEQYF. In DNA form, the CDR3 reads TGTGCCAGCAGCTCCTCTACGGGAAGGGTTGAGCAGTACTTC. Drawing the rest from reference TRBV13 and TRBJ2-7, the complete variable domain is AAGVIQSPRHLIKEKRETATLKCYPIPRHDTVYWYQQGPGQDPQFLISFYEKMQSDKGSIPDRFSAQQFSDYHSELNMSSLELGDSALYFCASSSSTGRVEQYFGPGTRLTVT.